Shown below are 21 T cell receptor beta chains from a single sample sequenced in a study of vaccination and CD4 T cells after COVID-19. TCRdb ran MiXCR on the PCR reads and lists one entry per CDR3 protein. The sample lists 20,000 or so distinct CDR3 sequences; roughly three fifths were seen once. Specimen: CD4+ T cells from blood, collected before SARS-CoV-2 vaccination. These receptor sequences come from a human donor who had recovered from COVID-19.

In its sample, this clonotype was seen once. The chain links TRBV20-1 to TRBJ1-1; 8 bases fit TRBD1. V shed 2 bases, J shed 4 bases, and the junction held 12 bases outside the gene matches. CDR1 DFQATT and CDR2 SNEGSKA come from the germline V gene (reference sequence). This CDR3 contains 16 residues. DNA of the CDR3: TGCAGTGCTAGAACTGGACAGGGCGTTCACGGCACTGAAGCTTTCTTT. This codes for CSARTGQGVHGTEAFF.

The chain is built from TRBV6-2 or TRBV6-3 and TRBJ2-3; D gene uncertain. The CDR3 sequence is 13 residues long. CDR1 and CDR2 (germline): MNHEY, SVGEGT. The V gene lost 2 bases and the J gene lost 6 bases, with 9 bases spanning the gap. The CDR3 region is CASSYAARDTQYF. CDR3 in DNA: TGTGCCAGCAGTTACGCCGCCCGGGATACGCAGTATTTT.

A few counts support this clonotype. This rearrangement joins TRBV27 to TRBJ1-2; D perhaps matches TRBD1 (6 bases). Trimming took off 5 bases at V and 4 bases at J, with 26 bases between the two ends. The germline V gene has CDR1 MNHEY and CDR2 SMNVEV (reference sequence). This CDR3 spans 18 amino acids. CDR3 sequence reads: CASSPIRDKWRFGYGYTF. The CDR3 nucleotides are TGTGCCAGCAGTCCCATCCGGGACAAGTGGAGGTTTGGCTATGGCTACACCTTC.

The CDR3 reads CSASQATEQYF. The CDR3, as DNA: TGCAGTGCCTCACAGGCCACCGAGCAGTACTTC. The chain recombines TRBV20-1 with TRBJ2-7; possible D gene TRBD1, 5 bases. This CDR3 has 11 amino acids. The germline V gene has CDR1 DFQATT and CDR2 SNEGSKA (reference sequence). V was trimmed by 6 bases and J by 6 bases, leaving 12 bases between them.

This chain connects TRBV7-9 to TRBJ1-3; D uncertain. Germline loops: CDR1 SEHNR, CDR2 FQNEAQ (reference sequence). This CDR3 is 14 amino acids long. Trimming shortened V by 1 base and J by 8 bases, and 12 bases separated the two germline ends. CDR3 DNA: TGTGCCAGCAGCTTAGGGTCCACGGCGGACACCATATATTTT. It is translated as CASSLGSTADTIYF.

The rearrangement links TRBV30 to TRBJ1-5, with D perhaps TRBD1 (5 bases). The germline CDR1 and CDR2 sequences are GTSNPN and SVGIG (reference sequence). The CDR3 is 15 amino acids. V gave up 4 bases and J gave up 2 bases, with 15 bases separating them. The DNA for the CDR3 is TGTGCCTGGATTTCCCATGAACAGGGCAATCAGCCCCAGCATTTT. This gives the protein CAWISHEQGNQPQHF.

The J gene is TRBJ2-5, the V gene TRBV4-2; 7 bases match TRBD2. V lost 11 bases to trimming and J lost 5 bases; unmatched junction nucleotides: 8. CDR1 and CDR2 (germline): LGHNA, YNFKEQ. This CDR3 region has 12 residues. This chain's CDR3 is CASGGSMETQYF. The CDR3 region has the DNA TGTGCCTCGGGCGGGAGTATGGAGACCCAGTACTTC.

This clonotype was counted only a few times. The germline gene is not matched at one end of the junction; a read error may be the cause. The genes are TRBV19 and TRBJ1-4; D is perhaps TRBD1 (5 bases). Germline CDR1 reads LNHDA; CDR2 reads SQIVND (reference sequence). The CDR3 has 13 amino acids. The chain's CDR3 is CASNGALDEKLFF. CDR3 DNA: TGTGCGAGTAACGGGGCCTTGGATGAAAAACTGTTTTTT.

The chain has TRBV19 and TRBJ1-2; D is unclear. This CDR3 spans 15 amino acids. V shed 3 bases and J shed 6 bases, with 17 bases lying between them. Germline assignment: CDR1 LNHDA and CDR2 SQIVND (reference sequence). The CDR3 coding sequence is TGTGCCAGTAGTATGGGTGATGACATAGGGCATGGCTACACCTTC. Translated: CASSMGDDIGHGYTF.

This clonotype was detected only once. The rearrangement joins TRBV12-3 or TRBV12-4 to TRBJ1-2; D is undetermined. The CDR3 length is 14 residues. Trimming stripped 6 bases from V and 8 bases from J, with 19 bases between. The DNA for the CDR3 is TGTGCCAGCAGCCCCCAGCCCAGCCCTCTAGGCTACACCTTC. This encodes CASSPQPSPLGYTF.

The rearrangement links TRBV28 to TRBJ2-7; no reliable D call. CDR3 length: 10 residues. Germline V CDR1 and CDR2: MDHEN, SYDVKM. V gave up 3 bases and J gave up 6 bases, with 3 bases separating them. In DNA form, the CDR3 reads TGTGCCAGCAGTTTTCGCGAGCAGTACTTC. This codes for CASSFREQYF.

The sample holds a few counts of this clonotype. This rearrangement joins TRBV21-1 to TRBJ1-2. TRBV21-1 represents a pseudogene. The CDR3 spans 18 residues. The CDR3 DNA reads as TGTGCCAGCAGCAACGGGTACACCAATACAGATTACGTGTCTGGCTACACCTTC. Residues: CASSNGYTNTDYVSGYTF.

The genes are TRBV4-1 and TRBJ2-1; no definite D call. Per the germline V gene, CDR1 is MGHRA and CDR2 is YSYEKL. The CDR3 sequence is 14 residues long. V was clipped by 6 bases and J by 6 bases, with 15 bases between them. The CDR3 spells CASRFGKEFNEQFF. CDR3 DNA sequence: TGCGCCAGCAGATTTGGGAAGGAGTTCAATGAGCAGTTCTTC.

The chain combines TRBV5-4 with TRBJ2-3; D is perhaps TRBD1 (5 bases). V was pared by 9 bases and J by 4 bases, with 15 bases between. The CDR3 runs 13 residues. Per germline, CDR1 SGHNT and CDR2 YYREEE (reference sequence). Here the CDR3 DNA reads TGTGCCACCCAGACAGAAGGATCAGATACGCAGTATTTT. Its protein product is CATQTEGSDTQYF.

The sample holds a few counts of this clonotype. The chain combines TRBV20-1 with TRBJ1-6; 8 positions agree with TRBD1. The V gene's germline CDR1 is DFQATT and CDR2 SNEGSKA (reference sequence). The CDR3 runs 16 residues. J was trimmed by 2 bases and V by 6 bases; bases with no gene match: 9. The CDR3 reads CSALPGQATYNSPLHF. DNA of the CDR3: TGCAGTGCCCTACCGGGACAGGCGACCTATAATTCACCCCTCCACTTT.

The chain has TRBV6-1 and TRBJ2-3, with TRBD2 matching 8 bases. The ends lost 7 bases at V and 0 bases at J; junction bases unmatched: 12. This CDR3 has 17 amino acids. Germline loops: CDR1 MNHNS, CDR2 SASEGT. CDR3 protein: CASNDQFSGTSTDTQYF. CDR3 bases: TGTGCCAGCAACGATCAATTTAGCGGGACTAGCACAGATACGCAGTATTTT.

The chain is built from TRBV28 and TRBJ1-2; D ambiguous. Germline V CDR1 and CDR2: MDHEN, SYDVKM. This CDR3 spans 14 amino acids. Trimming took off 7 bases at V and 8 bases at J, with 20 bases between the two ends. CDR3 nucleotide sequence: TGTGCCAGCACCCGGGGAGACTCCTGGGGAGGCTACACCTTC. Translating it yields CASTRGDSWGGYTF.

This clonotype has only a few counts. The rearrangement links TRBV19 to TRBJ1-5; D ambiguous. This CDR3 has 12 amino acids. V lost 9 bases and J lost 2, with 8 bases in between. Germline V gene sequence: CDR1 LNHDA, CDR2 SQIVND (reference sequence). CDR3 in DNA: TGTGCCAGCAAATCCCGCAATCAGCCCCAGCATTTT. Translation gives CASKSRNQPQHF.

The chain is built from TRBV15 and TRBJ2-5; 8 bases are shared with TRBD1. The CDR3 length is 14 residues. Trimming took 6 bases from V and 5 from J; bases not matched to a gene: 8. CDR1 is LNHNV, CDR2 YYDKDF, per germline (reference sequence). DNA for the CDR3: TGTGCCACCAGAGAGCGCTGGGACAGGGAGACCCAGTACTTC. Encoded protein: CATRERWDRETQYF.

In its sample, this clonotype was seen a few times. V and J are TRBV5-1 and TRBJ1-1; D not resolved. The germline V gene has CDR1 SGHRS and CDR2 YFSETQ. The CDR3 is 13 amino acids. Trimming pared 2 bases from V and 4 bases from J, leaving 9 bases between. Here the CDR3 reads CASSLGSGTEAFF. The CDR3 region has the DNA TGCGCCAGCAGCTTAGGGTCGGGCACTGAAGCTTTCTTT.

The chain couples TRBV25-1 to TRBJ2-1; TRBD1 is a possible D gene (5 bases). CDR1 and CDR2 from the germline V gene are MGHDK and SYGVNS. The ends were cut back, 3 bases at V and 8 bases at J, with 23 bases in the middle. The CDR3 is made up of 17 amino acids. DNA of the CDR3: TGTGCCAGCAGTGATCAAAGAGGCAGGGATCTTTTAGATGAGCAGTTCTTC. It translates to CASSDQRGRDLLDEQFF. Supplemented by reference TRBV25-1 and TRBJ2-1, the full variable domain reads EADIYQTPRYLVIGTGKKITLECSQTMGHDKMYWYQQDPGMELHLIHYSYGVNSTEKGDLSSESTVSRIRTEHFPLTLESARPSHTSQYLCASSDQRGRDLLDEQFFGPGTRLTVL.